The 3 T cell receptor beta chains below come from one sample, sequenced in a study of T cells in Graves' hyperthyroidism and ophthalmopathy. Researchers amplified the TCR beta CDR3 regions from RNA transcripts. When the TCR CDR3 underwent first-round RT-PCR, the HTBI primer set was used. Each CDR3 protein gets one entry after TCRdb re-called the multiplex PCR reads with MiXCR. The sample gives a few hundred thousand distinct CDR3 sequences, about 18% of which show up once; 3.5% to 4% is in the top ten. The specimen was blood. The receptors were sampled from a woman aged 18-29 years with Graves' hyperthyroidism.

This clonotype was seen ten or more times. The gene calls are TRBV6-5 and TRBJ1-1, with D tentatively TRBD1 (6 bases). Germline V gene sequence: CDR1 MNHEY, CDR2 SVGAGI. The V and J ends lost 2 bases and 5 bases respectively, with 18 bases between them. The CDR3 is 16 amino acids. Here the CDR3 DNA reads TGTGCCAGCAGTTACCAGGGGCCGGCAGGGAGGACTGAAGCTTTCTTT. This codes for CASSYQGPAGRTEAFF.

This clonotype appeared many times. DNA of the CDR3: TGTGCCAGCACTGGGTTCTCTGGAAACACCATATATTTT. Its protein product is CASTGFSGNTIYF. V usage is TRBV6-1 and J usage is TRBJ1-3; D unclear. V was shortened by 7 bases and J by 0 bases, with 7 bases between the two germline ends. The CDR3 covers 13 residues. Germline V gives CDR1 MNHNS, CDR2 SASEGT.

CDR3 loop: CAPQLIAKNIQYF. The DNA for the CDR3 is TGTGCCCCCCAGCTTATAGCCAAAAACATTCAGTACTTC. This chain uses TRBV24-1 with TRBJ2-4; D is undetermined. CDR3 length: 13 amino acids. V lost 12 bases to trimming and J lost 0 bases, with 11 bases between them. The germline V gene has CDR1 KGHDR and CDR2 SFDVKD.